The source of this T cell receptor (beta chain) is a study of kidney transplant recipient with SARS-CoV-2 infection. This clonotype was seen repeatedly, ten times or more. The CDR3 spans 12 residues. Germline V lookup: CDR1 MGHDK, CDR2 SYGVNS. The V end was cut by 2 bases, the J end by 11 bases, with 12 bases between. TCRdb redid the calling of the reads with MiXCR, one entry per CDR3 protein. The data show approximately 250,000 distinct CDR3 sequences, about 28% seen once. This sequence originates from a male patient aged 25 to 39 who had COVID-19 and was a kidney transplant recipient. Some T cells here may be from the graft donor. The sequencing here drew on a blood sample, taken at baseline and on day 111 from a kidney transplant recipient. The chain uses TRBV25-1 and TRBJ2-5; a weak D match, TRBD1 (6 bases). CDR3 nucleotides: TGTGCCAGCAGTGAAGGCCAGGGGATTCAGTACTTC. This sequence encodes CASSEGQGIQYF.